The 18 T cell receptor beta chains presented below share a single source sample, sequenced in a study of CD8 T cells in Susac syndrome. Random hexamers were used to reverse transcribe about 0.5 to 1 ug of RNA. TCRdb reprocessed the immunoSEQ multiplex PCR reads with MiXCR, giving one entry per CDR3 protein. The table has approximately 120,000 distinct CDR3 sequences, about 95% seen once. The sample comprised CD8+ T cells from PBMCs. These receptors were taken from a human donor with Susac syndrome.

This clonotype was observed once. The chain is built from TRBV6-1 and TRBJ2-1; 11 bases are shared with TRBD2. J gave up 2 bases and V 6 bases, and 6 bases lay outside the gene matches. The CDR3 is 16 residues long. Looked up from germline, CDR1 is MNHNS and CDR2 is SASEGT. This CDR3 reads CASRSASGGTYNEQFF. CDR3 nucleotide sequence: TGTGCCAGCAGGTCGGCTAGCGGGGGGACCTACAATGAGCAGTTCTTC.

The V gene is TRBV4-1, the J gene TRBJ1-1; TRBD1 agrees at 7 bases. CDR1 MGHRA and CDR2 YSYEKL come from the germline V gene. The CDR3 sequence is 13 residues long. J gave up 4 bases and V 4 bases, and 3 bases lay outside the gene matches. The CDR3 loop reads CASSPQGSTEAFF. The CDR3 DNA is TGCGCCAGCAGCCCACAGGGGAGCACTGAAGCTTTCTTT.

The chain carries TRBV29-1 and TRBJ1-1, with D hard to call. The CDR3 has 11 amino acids. Trimming removed 1 base at V and 7 bases at J, with 7 bases between. CDR1 and CDR2 (germline): SQVTM, ANQGSEA. CDR3 nucleotides: TGCAGCGTTGAAGTAGGGAATGAAGCTTTCTTT. This translates into CSVEVGNEAFF.

The V call is TRBV20-1, the J call TRBJ1-1, with no clear D. CDR1 and CDR2 (germline): DFQATT, SNEGSKA (reference sequence). This CDR3 is built from 12 residues. This CDR3 is CRMLGIFTEAFF. The CDR3, as DNA: TGCAGAATGCTAGGGATATTCACTGAAGCTTTCTTT.

V usage is TRBV11-2 and J usage is TRBJ2-1; TRBD1 is a possible D gene (5 bases). The CDR3 totals 14 residues. Trimming removed 6 bases from V and 10 bases from J, with 19 bases in between. CDR1 and CDR2 (germline): SGHAT, FQNNGV. CDR3 sequence reads: CASRPLGQGQEQFF. In DNA, the CDR3 is TGTGCCAGCAGGCCGTTAGGGCAGGGTCAGGAGCAGTTCTTC.

The rearrangement links TRBV24-1 to TRBJ2-5, with no clear D. Trimming left V 4 bases short and J 1 base short, with 15 bases between. Germline CDR1 KGHDR, CDR2 SFDVKD. The CDR3 consists of 16 residues. The CDR3 protein is CATSDLGSRSQETQYF. The CDR3 bases are TGTGCCACCAGTGACCTCGGATCCAGAAGCCAAGAGACCCAGTACTTC.

The DNA for the CDR3 is TGCAGTGCTAGAATCGGGGACACTGAAGCTTTCTTT. This codes for CSARIGDTEAFF. V and J are TRBV20-1 and TRBJ1-1; the D is unclear. Germline V gives CDR1 DFQATT, CDR2 SNEGSKA (reference sequence). CDR3 length: 12 amino acids. Deletions cut 2 bases from V and 3 bases from J, with 7 bases between.

The chain is built from TRBV6-5 and TRBJ1-2; tentative D call: TRBD1 (5 bases). CDR1 is MNHEY and CDR2 is SVGAGI in the germline V gene. Trimming removed 0 bases from V and 8 bases from J, with 13 bases in between. The CDR3 has 14 residues. CDR3 loop: CASSYSHFGDGYTF. The CDR3 nucleotides are TGTGCCAGCAGTTACTCGCATTTCGGGGACGGCTACACCTTC.

The V call is TRBV11-2, the J call TRBJ1-1, with D tentatively TRBD1 (6 bases). Trimming cost V 1 base and J 2 bases, with 8 bases left between them. CDR1 and CDR2 from the germline V gene are SGHAT and FQNNGV. The CDR3 extends over 14 amino acids. The CDR3 sequence is CASSLGGGNTEAFF. The CDR3 bases are TGTGCCAGCAGCTTAGGAGGGGGTAACACTGAAGCTTTCTTT.

J is TRBJ2-5 and V is TRBV9, with 8 bases lining up with TRBD1. The CDR3 runs 16 residues. Germline-derived CDR1 and CDR2 are SGDLS and YYNGEE. Losses at the gene ends were 0 bases for V and 4 bases for J; bases not matched to a gene: 8. CDR3 region: CASSVEGQGARETQYF. CDR3 in DNA: TGTGCCAGCAGCGTAGAGGGCCAGGGGGCGCGAGAGACCCAGTACTTC. Based on the CDR3 plus reference TRBV9 and TRBJ2-5, the full variable domain is DSGVTQTPKHLITATGQRVTLRCSPRSGDLSVYWYQQSLDQGLQFLIQYYNGEERAKGNILERFSAQQFPDLHSELNLSSLELGDSALYFCASSVEGQGARETQYFGPGTRLLVL.

The CDR3 reads CSVVLSGASTDTQYF. CDR3 nucleotides: TGCAGCGTTGTCCTTAGCGGGGCAAGCACAGATACGCAGTATTTT. The chain joins TRBV29-1 to TRBJ2-3, with 8 bases matching TRBD2. With V trimmed by 4 bases and J by 0 bases, 6 bases remained unmatched. CDR1 and CDR2 from the germline V gene are SQVTM and ANQGSEA. The CDR3 has 15 amino acids.

The chain uses TRBV27 and TRBJ2-1, with TRBD2 matching over 9 bases. Unmatched junction bases numbered 13, after V lost 5 bases and J lost 8 bases. Germline CDR1 and CDR2: MNHEY and SMNVEV (reference sequence). The CDR3 has 16 residues. In DNA, the CDR3 is TGTGCCAGCAGTCTTCTCCCTAGCGGGATAAGGTATGAGCAGTTCTTC. Its translation: CASSLLPSGIRYEQFF.

This clonotype was found once. The rearrangement uses TRBV7-9 and TRBJ2-3; D possibly corresponds to TRBD2 (6 bases). The V gene lost 5 bases and the J gene lost 5 bases, with 20 bases spanning the gap. CDR1 and CDR2 from the germline V gene are SEHNR and FQNEAQ (reference sequence). This CDR3 region has 16 residues. CDR3 loop: CASSQDAAGRGDTQYF. The CDR3 DNA is TGTGCCAGCAGCCAGGACGCGGCGGGGCGGGGAGATACGCAGTATTTT.

The chain carries TRBV5-4 and TRBJ2-3, with D perhaps TRBD2 (5 bases). Germline CDR1 and CDR2: SGHNT and YYREEE (reference sequence). CDR3 length equals 14 residues. V was shortened by 2 bases and J by 1 base, with 8 bases between the two germline ends. CDR3 sequence: CASSFHGGTDTQYF. For the CDR3, the DNA is TGTGCCAGCAGCTTTCACGGGGGCACAGATACGCAGTATTTT.

This clonotype was recorded only once. The V gene is TRBV29-1, the J gene TRBJ2-2, with a tentative D call TRBD2 (5 bases). The CDR3 has 11 amino acids. Per germline, CDR1 SQVTM and CDR2 ANQGSEA. Trimming shortened V by 6 bases and J by 6 bases, and 8 bases separated the two germline ends. The CDR3 nucleotides read TGCAGCGTCCCGGGGTCCGGGGAGCTGTTTTTT. This translates into CSVPGSGELFF.

This clonotype showed up just once. The chain carries TRBV30 and TRBJ2-3; the D gene is possibly TRBD2 (6 bases). Germline V CDR1 and CDR2: GTSNPN, SVGIG (reference sequence). This CDR3 is built from 16 residues. The ends were cut back, 5 bases at V and 0 bases at J, with 18 bases in the middle. CDR3 protein: CAWFGTPGASTDTQYF. The CDR3 DNA is TGTGCCTGGTTTGGGACTCCCGGTGCTAGCACAGATACGCAGTATTTT. The full variable domain, with the rest looked up from reference TRBV30 and TRBJ2-3, is SQTIHQWPATLVQPVGSPLSLECTVEGTSNPNLYWYRQAAGRGLQLLFYSVGIGQISSEVPQNLSASRPQDRQFILSSKKLLLSDSGFYLCAWFGTPGASTDTQYFGPGTRLTVL.

V usage is TRBV30 and J usage is TRBJ1-1; weak D call: TRBD1 (5 bases). Germline V lookup: CDR1 GTSNPN, CDR2 SVGIG (reference sequence). Deletions cut 5 bases from V and 1 base from J, with 20 bases between. The CDR3 consists of 16 residues. The CDR3 DNA sequence: TGTGCCTGGGAGGCGGGCGGGGGGAGGTGGAACACTGAAGCTTTCTTT. Residues: CAWEAGGGRWNTEAFF.

The chain employs TRBV4-1 and TRBJ2-3; perhaps D is TRBD1 or TRBD2 (5 bases each). Germline V gene sequence: CDR1 MGHRA, CDR2 YSYEKL. CDR3 size: 16 residues. V gave up 0 bases and J gave up 0 bases, with 10 bases separating them. CDR3 protein: CASSQDGGPSTDTQYF. The CDR3, as DNA: TGCGCCAGCAGCCAAGATGGGGGACCCAGCACAGATACGCAGTATTTT.